This TCR beta chain was captured in a study of CD8+CD57+ T cells in acquired aplastic anemia. Looking at the study overall: DNA per sorted CD4+ or CD8+ sample ranged about 0.17 to 27.4 ug, averaging about 3.4 ug.

Study results and limitations: A set of more than 25 CD8+ CDR3 sequences was shared between patients and controls, and these sequences appeared highly expressed in patients.

Genomic DNA, serving as template, underwent TCR beta VDJ and CDR3 profiling. TCRdb reprocessed the reads via MiXCR and lists one record per CDR3 protein. In the table there are just over 150,000 distinct CDR3 sequences, around 48% of which are singletons. CDR1 LGHDT and CDR2 YNNKEL come from the germline V gene (reference sequence). This CDR3 spans 17 amino acids. Trimming left V 2 bases short and J 0 bases short, with 17 bases between. Patients picked for sequencing had shown CD8+CD57+ cell expansion detected by flow cytometry. Blood was sampled before the patients had received any therapy. As for this clonotype: What it binds is unknown.

The clonotype comes from a human donor with aplastic anemia. The source material was sorted CD4+, CD8+, or CD8+CD57+ T cells (not recorded which) from PBMCs. The genes are TRBV3-1 and TRBJ2-7; D is perhaps TRBD1 (5 bases). CDR3 region: CASSQMQVGALSYEQYF. CDR3 nucleotides: TGTGCCAGCAGCCAAATGCAAGTAGGGGCACTCTCCTACGAGCAGTACTTC.